This record looks at one T cell receptor beta chain sequence and its context. Its antigen is still unknown. This sample is part of a study of T cells expressing NK-cell markers. At the level of the study: According to the study, TCR beta repertoires originated from sorted CD3+CD56+NKG2C+, CD3+CD56+NKG2C- and CD3+CD56-NKG2C+ T cells. The study sequenced eight donors, seven HCMV-seropositive and one seronegative.

As the method of synthesis, 5'RACE template switching with UMIs yielded TCR beta cDNA. TCRdb reanalyzed the 5' RACE reads and collapses them to one entry per CDR3 protein, without DNA. The sample table sets out about 150,000 distinct CDR3 sequences. This CDR3 region has 14 residues. Regarding the study as a whole: Of the CD8+ T cells in more than five donors, roughly 1.0-7.5% belonged to dominant NKG2C+ clonotypes.

This TCR derives from a man aged 18 to 69 in good health. V is TRBV12-3 or TRBV12-4 and J is TRBJ1-1. Source material: blood T cells: a sorted CD56 or NKG2C T cell subset, CD4+ or CD8+ T cells, or bulk PBMC T cells (not recorded which). CDR3: CASRIWELDTEAFF.